The 24 T cell receptor beta chains in this list originate from one sample, sequenced in a study of T cell responses to AZD1222 COVID-19 vaccine. TCRdb keeps only in-frame clones here, not all; method: immunoSEQ multiplex PCR. The data hold roughly 140,000 clones, with roughly nine tenths observed a single time. Material: peripheral blood, obtained after recovery from COVID-19. The source of these receptors is an adult who had recovered from COVID-19.

The gene calls are TRBV5-6 and TRBJ1-3; D call uncertain. Germline V gives CDR1 SGHDT, CDR2 YYEEEE. V was clipped by 4 bases and J by 0 bases, with 8 bases between them. This CDR3 region has 14 residues. For the CDR3, the DNA is TGTGCCAGCAGCGTCACGGTCTCTGGAAACACCATATATTTT. Translating it yields CASSVTVSGNTIYF. The whole variable domain, remainder taken from reference TRBV5-6 and TRBJ1-3, is DAGVTQSPTHLIKTRGQQVTLRCSPKSGHDTVSWYQQALGQGPQFIFQYYEEEERQRGNFPDRFSGHQFPNYSSELNVNALLLGDSALYLCASSVTVSGNTIYFGEGSWLTVV.

The chain combines TRBV5-1 with TRBJ1-1, with D unresolved. The CDR3 contains 13 residues. Germline-derived CDR1 and CDR2 are SGHRS and YFSETQ. The germline V and J ends were trimmed by 7 bases and 1 base, with 11 bases remaining between them. The CDR3 loop is CASLDPPNTEAFF. The CDR3 DNA follows: TGCGCCAGCTTGGACCCTCCGAACACTGAAGCTTTCTTT.

The J gene is TRBJ1-4, the V gene TRBV5-1; TRBD1 is a possible D gene (6 bases). Germline CDR1 SGHRS, CDR2 YFSETQ. This CDR3 spans 16 amino acids. Trimming removed 4 bases at V and 4 bases at J, with 17 bases between. The CDR3 protein is CASSPGLTGLNEKLFF. The CDR3 DNA follows: TGCGCCAGCAGCCCGGGCCTAACAGGGCTTAATGAAAAACTGTTTTTT.

The chain couples TRBV11-2 to TRBJ2-1; D ambiguous. V was shortened by 6 bases and J by 3 bases, with 9 bases between the two germline ends. This CDR3 has 13 residues. CDR1 and CDR2 (germline): SGHAT, FQNNGV. Here the CDR3 reads CASSPNGYNEQFF. The CDR3 region has the DNA TGTGCCAGCAGTCCTAACGGCTACAATGAGCAGTTCTTC.

This chain connects TRBV5-1 to TRBJ2-1; possible D gene TRBD1, 6 bases. Trimming removed 5 bases from V and 7 bases from J, with 13 bases in between. The CDR3 contains 13 residues. The germline CDR1 and CDR2 sequences are SGHRS and YFSETQ. CDR3 sequence (DNA): TGCGCCAGCAGTAACAGGGTGGCAAATGAGCAGTTCTTC. It codes for CASSNRVANEQFF.

V gene TRBV7-6 combines with J gene TRBJ2-7, with 12 positions matching TRBD1. The CDR3 spans 14 residues. Trimming removed 5 bases from V and 11 bases from J; junction bases left unmatched: 10. Looked up from germline, CDR1 is SGHVS and CDR2 is FNYEAQ. The DNA for the CDR3 is TGTGCCAGCAGCCTGGGACAGGGGGCTCCCCTGGAGTACTTC. This encodes CASSLGQGAPLEYF.

The V gene is TRBV7-2, the J gene TRBJ1-2, with D hard to call. The V and J ends lost 3 bases and 7 bases respectively, with 21 bases between them. The CDR3 loop spans 16 amino acids. Germline CDR1 reads SGHTA; CDR2 reads FQGNSA. CDR3 region: CASSFLSSSEAGGYTF. CDR3 sequence (DNA): TGTGCCAGCAGCTTTTTATCATCCTCCGAGGCCGGTGGCTACACCTTC. Supplemented by reference TRBV7-2 and TRBJ1-2, the full variable domain reads GAGVSQSPSNKVTEKGKDVELRCDPISGHTALYWYRQSLGQGLEFLIYFQGNSAPDKSGLPSDRFSAERTGGSVSTLTIQRTQQEDSAVYLCASSFLSSSEAGGYTFGSGTRLTVV.

This clone was detected only a few times. This sequence joins TRBV29-1 and TRBJ2-3; D gene unclear. Germline CDR1 is SQVTM and CDR2 is ANQGSEA. CDR3 length equals 11 residues. Trimming took 0 bases from V and 6 from J, leaving 4 bases between them. The CDR3 loop is CSVEDLDTQYF. The DNA for the CDR3 is TGCAGCGTTGAAGACTTGGATACGCAGTATTTT.

This rearrangement joins TRBV5-4 to TRBJ1-2, with D perhaps matching TRBD1 (6 bases). V lost 2 bases to trimming and J lost 4 bases, with 15 bases between them. The CDR3 spans 15 residues. Germline CDR1 is SGHNT and CDR2 is YYREEE (reference sequence). Here the CDR3 DNA reads TGTGCCAGCAGCTTACCGGACAGATTTAGCTATGGCTACACCTTC. Its translation is CASSLPDRFSYGYTF.

The chain couples TRBV18 to TRBJ2-7; 11 nucleotides match TRBD1. Germline lookup yields CDR1 KGHSH and CDR2 LQKENI. The ends lost 5 bases at V and 7 bases at J; junction bases unmatched: 7. The CDR3 contains 14 residues. CDR3 amino acids: CASSSGQGAGEQYF. The DNA for the CDR3 is TGTGCCAGCTCATCTGGACAGGGGGCGGGAGAGCAGTACTTC.

The table lists this clone with a few counts. V is TRBV27 and J is TRBJ2-6, with D perhaps matching TRBD1 (6 bases). The germline V gene encodes CDR1 MNHEY and CDR2 SMNVEV (reference sequence). V was pared by 5 bases and J by 4 bases, with 9 bases between. There are 14 residues in the CDR3. The CDR3 spells CASSPGVGANVLTF. CDR3 sequence (DNA): TGTGCCAGCAGTCCAGGGGTGGGGGCCAACGTCCTGACTTTC.

The chain uses TRBV9 and TRBJ2-1, with 7 bases lining up with TRBD2. CDR3 length equals 14 residues. The germline CDR1 and CDR2 sequences are SGDLS and YYNGEE. The V and J ends lost 1 base and 4 bases, in that order; junction bases with no gene match: 2. For the CDR3, the DNA is TGTGCCAGCAGCGTAACGGGAGGATACAATGAGCAGTTCTTC. It is translated as CASSVTGGYNEQFF.

The genes are TRBV27 and TRBJ2-1; 8 bases fit TRBD2. Germline V gene lookup returns CDR1 MNHEY and CDR2 SMNVEV (reference sequence). V trimming: 3 bases; J trimming: 0 bases; junction bases outside the gene matches: 7. The CDR3 is made up of 17 amino acids. In DNA form, the CDR3 reads TGTGCCAGCAGTTTTAGGTCCAGCGGGAGCTCCTACAATGAGCAGTTCTTC. This sequence encodes CASSFRSSGSSYNEQFF.

The chain carries TRBV19 and TRBJ2-7; D uncertain. The germline V and J ends were trimmed by 7 bases and 4 bases, with 8 bases remaining between them. The CDR3 consists of 11 residues. Germline V gene sequence: CDR1 LNHDA, CDR2 SQIVND (reference sequence). The chain's CDR3 is CASTNRYEQYF. CDR3 DNA: TGTGCCAGTACGAATCGTTACGAGCAGTACTTC.

V usage is TRBV5-6 and J usage is TRBJ1-2; a possible D gene is TRBD1 (6 bases). Germline V gene sequence: CDR1 SGHDT, CDR2 YYEEEE. V lost 1 base and J lost 8, with 12 bases in between. CDR3 length: 13 residues. Here the CDR3 reads CASSLWGARGYTF. The CDR3 coding sequence is TGTGCCAGCAGCTTGTGGGGGGCGAGAGGCTACACCTTC.

V usage is TRBV19 and J usage is TRBJ2-3, with 7 bases aligning to TRBD1. V was clipped by 1 base and J by 1 base; unmatched bases: 5. The CDR3 is 16 amino acids. The germline gives CDR1 LNHDA, CDR2 SQIVND (reference sequence). DNA for the CDR3: TGTGCCAGTAGTATAGGGTCCGGACAGGGCACAGATACGCAGTATTTT. It encodes CASSIGSGQGTDTQYF.

This sequence joins TRBV3-1 (or the pseudogene TRBV3-2) and TRBJ2-2; D is undetermined. Trimming removed 1 base at V and 4 bases at J, with 7 bases between. Germline V lookup: CDR1 LGHDT, CDR2 YNNKEL (reference sequence). The CDR3 is 14 residues long. The CDR3 spells CASSQARRTGELFF. The CDR3 nucleotides read TGTGCCAGCAGCCAAGCTCGTCGCACCGGGGAGCTGTTTTTT.

This sequence joins TRBV6-5 and TRBJ2-2; D not certain. CDR1 is MNHEY and CDR2 is SVGAGI in the germline V gene. V was clipped by 11 bases and J by 6 bases, with 13 bases between them. The CDR3 covers 12 residues. CDR3 coding DNA: TGTGCCCTCGAAAATGGCCCCGGGGAGCTGTTTTTT. The encoded protein is CALENGPGELFF.

The V gene is TRBV4-2, the J gene TRBJ2-1; the D is unclear. This CDR3 spans 11 amino acids. V shed 4 bases and J shed 7 bases, with 5 bases lying between them. Germline-derived CDR1 and CDR2 are LGHNA and YNFKEQ. CDR3 sequence reads: CASSLANEQFF. The CDR3 DNA reads TGTGCCAGCAGCCTAGCAAATGAGCAGTTCTTC.

This chain uses TRBV12-3 or TRBV12-4 with TRBJ2-7; no definite D call. Trimming took off 7 bases at V and 2 bases at J, with 12 bases between the two ends. The CDR3 sequence is 13 residues long. The CDR3 DNA follows: TGTGCCAGCACCGCCGGGCCAACCTACGAGCAGTACTTC. Encoded protein: CASTAGPTYEQYF.

V is TRBV5-1 and J is TRBJ2-3, with 8 bases lining up with TRBD2. The length of the CDR3 is 15 residues. Germline V CDR1 and CDR2: SGHRS, YFSETQ. V was clipped by 4 bases and J by 7 bases; unmatched bases: 11. In DNA, the CDR3 is TGCGCCAGCAGCGACGGGACTAGTACTCTGAATACGCAGTATTTT. Its translation: CASSDGTSTLNTQYF.

This chain connects TRBV12-5 to TRBJ2-1; weak D call: TRBD2 (5 bases). CDR3 length: 15 amino acids. The germline V gene has CDR1 LGHNT and CDR2 FRNRAP. Trimming removed 6 bases from V and 0 bases from J, with 12 bases in between. CDR3 sequence reads: CASGASGSSYNEQFF. The CDR3 nucleotides read TGTGCTAGTGGCGCGTCGGGGAGCTCCTACAATGAGCAGTTCTTC.

This chain connects TRBV19 to TRBJ2-1; the D call may be TRBD1 or TRBD2 (5 bases each). Germline values: CDR1 LNHDA, CDR2 SQIVND (reference sequence). With 6 bases removed from V and 3 bases from J, the gap between germline ends came to 15 bases. CDR3 size: 15 residues. The CDR3 nucleotides read TGTGCCAGTAGCGATCCGAGGGGCAACTACAATGAGCAGTTCTTC. Protein product: CASSDPRGNYNEQFF.

This clone was detected only once. V and J are TRBV6-1 and TRBJ2-7; weak D call: TRBD1 (6 bases). Germline-derived CDR1 and CDR2 are MNHNS and SASEGT. The CDR3 runs to 14 residues. V lost 3 bases to trimming and J lost 3 bases, with 12 bases between them. The CDR3 here is CASSDRGRSYEQYF. DNA for the CDR3: TGTGCCAGCAGTGACAGGGGACGCAGCTACGAGCAGTACTTC.